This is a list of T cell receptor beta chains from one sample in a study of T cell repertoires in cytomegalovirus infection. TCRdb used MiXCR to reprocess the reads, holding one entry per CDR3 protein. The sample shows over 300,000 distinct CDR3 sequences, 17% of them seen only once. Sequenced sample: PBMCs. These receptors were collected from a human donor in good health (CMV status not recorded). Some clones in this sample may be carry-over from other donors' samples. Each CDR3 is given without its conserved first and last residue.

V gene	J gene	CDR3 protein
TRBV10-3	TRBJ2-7	AISELRGHEDEQY
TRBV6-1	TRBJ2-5	ASRETGSETQY
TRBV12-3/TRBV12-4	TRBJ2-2	ASSKSRDRLTGELF
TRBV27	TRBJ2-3	ASRPPGHTDTQY
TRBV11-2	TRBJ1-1	ASSLRTGEDTEAF
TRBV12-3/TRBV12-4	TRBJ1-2	ASSIGQEAYGYT
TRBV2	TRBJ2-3	ASSEASGYTDTQY
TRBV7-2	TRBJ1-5	ASSLDPGGFYQPQH
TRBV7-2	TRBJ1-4	ASSLRTGNEKLF
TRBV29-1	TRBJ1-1	SVEWGSGGTEAF
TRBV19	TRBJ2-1	ASSARSSSYNEQF
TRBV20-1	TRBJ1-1	SAPGGSNTEAF
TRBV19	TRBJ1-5	ASTTVGTGSNQPQH
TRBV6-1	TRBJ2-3	ANQAGAIQDTQY
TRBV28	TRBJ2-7	ASSPAGVSYEQY
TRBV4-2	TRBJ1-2	ASSQSLSYGYT